The T cell receptor (beta chain) described here comes from a study of patients and donors after allogeneic stem cell transplantation. The CDR3 has 12 residues. V gave up 3 bases and J gave up 6 bases, with 8 bases separating them. TCRdb re-called the RT-PCR reads with MiXCR, one entry per CDR3 protein. The table has some 960,000 distinct CDR3 sequences, roughly 18% seen once. This clonotype has ten or more counts. The chain has TRBV12-3 or TRBV12-4 and TRBJ1-2; D gene ambiguous. Sample: blood, either unsorted or a sorted T cell fraction (not recorded which). This receptor was identified in a human donor who was either an allogeneic HSCT recipient or a stem cell or donor lymphocyte infusion donor (not recorded which). It is not recorded whose cells these are; they may come from a transplant donor. CDR3 loop: CASSFSSNGYTF. The CDR3, as DNA: TGTGCCAGCAGTTTCTCGTCGAATGGCTACACCTTC.